Below, 5 T cell receptor beta chains from the same sample are listed, as sequenced in a study of T cell responses to AZD1222 COVID-19 vaccine. Produced via immunoSEQ multiplex PCR; TCRdb's table is partial and in-frame only. The sample includes about 94,000 clones, roughly 90% of them seen just once. The source was peripheral blood, collected 28 days after the second AZD1222 dose. The receptors originated from an adult who received the AZD1222 COVID-19 vaccine.

This clone was seen a single time. The chain is built from TRBV19 and TRBJ1-1, with a possible D match to TRBD1 (6 bases). The length of the CDR3 is 13 residues. V lost 9 bases and J lost 1, with 12 bases in between. The germline V gene encodes CDR1 LNHDA and CDR2 SQIVND (reference sequence). The chain's CDR3 is CASFGGPNTEAFF. Written as DNA, the CDR3 is TGTGCCAGCTTTGGGGGGCCGAACACTGAAGCTTTCTTT.

This chain connects TRBV5-1 to TRBJ1-1; perhaps TRBD1 as D (5 bases). CDR3 length equals 14 residues. Trimming took off 4 bases at V and 1 base at J, with 11 bases between the two ends. From germline, CDR1 is SGHRS and CDR2 YFSETQ. CDR3 region: CASSQIGTNTEAFF. DNA of the CDR3: TGCGCCAGCAGCCAGATCGGGACGAACACTGAAGCTTTCTTT.

This chain's CDR3 is CASSLAGMRVGLSDTQYF. CDR3 DNA sequence: TGTGCCAGCAGCTTAGCGGGGATGCGGGTCGGTCTTTCAGATACGCAGTATTTT. This chain joins TRBV7-6 and TRBJ2-3; weak D call: TRBD2 (5 bases). This CDR3 is 18 amino acids long. The germline V and J ends were trimmed by 0 bases and 4 bases, with 20 bases remaining between them. Germline CDR1 SGHVS, CDR2 FNYEAQ. The variable domain in full, with the rest retrieved from reference TRBV7-6 and TRBJ2-3, is GAGVSQSPRYKVTKRGQDVALRCDPISGHVSLYWYRQALGQGPEFLTYFNYEAQQDKSGLPNDRFSAERPEGSISTLTIQRTEQRDSAMYRCASSLAGMRVGLSDTQYFGPGTRLTVL.

V and J are TRBV7-9 and TRBJ2-5; the D gene is possibly TRBD1 (6 bases). CDR3 length: 18 residues. CDR1 and CDR2 (germline): SEHNR, FQNEAQ (reference sequence). With 4 bases removed from V and 4 bases from J, the gap between germline ends came to 25 bases. CDR3 in amino acids: CASSSYRANPHPAETQYF. In DNA, the CDR3 is TGTGCCAGCAGCTCCTACAGGGCCAACCCACACCCGGCAGAGACCCAGTACTTC.

This clone was counted a few times. The rearrangement joins TRBV7-2 to TRBJ1-5, with D perhaps matching TRBD1 (5 bases). Deletions cut 3 bases from V and 3 bases from J, with 6 bases between. The germline CDR1 and CDR2 sequences are SGHTA and FQGNSA. This CDR3 comprises 13 residues. CDR3 sequence reads: CASSLGVNQPQHF. In nucleotides, the CDR3 is TGTGCCAGCAGCTTGGGGGTCAATCAGCCCCAGCATTTT.